This T cell receptor (beta chain) was sequenced in a study of T cell responses to AZD1222 COVID-19 vaccine. Findings of the study overall: Reports indicate that nearly half of spike-specific TCRs are directed at unmutated variant regions. Just a handful of people given AZD1222 tested seropositive at baseline.

This clone came up many times. Its antigen is still unknown. Clones were sequenced by immunoSEQ multiplex PCR, and TCRdb holds only the in-frame ones, with some missing. The sample includes 95,000 to 150,000 clones, approximately 90% seen only once; the top ten take around 3.1%. Germline values: CDR1 MGHRA, CDR2 YSYEKL. The CDR3 is 17 residues long. The junction had 11 bases not matched to a gene; V was cut back by 4 bases and J by 6 bases. The material sequenced was peripheral blood, taken on day 0 of AZD1222 vaccination. The rearrangement links TRBV4-1 to TRBJ2-1; 11 bases align to TRBD2. The source of this sequence is an adult in good health. The CDR3 protein is CASSPRLAGTLGNEQFF. CDR3 sequence (DNA): TGCGCCAGCAGCCCCAGACTAGCGGGGACCCTCGGCAATGAGCAGTTCTTC.